Presented here are 7 T cell receptor beta chains from one specimen sequenced in a study of T cell changes during pregnancy in multiple sclerosis. Assay used: immunoSEQ multiplex PCR; TCRdb lists only in-frame clones, some missing. In the table there are around 92,000 clones, approximately 95% of which are singletons. Specimen: peripheral blood, collected in the first trimester of pregnancy. The source of these receptors is a female donor with multiple sclerosis, enrolled in a pregnancy study.

This rearrangement joins TRBV27 to TRBJ1-2; D is uncertain. CDR3 length: 15 amino acids. V lost 6 bases and J 3 bases, leaving 17 bases between the germline ends. Germline values: CDR1 MNHEY, CDR2 SMNVEV (reference sequence). The CDR3 DNA follows: TGTGCCAGCAGCTTCGGGGTCCCCCACGACTATGGCTACACCTTC. Translated, it gives CASSFGVPHDYGYTF.

V and J are TRBV9 and TRBJ2-5, with D unresolved. The germline gives CDR1 SGDLS, CDR2 YYNGEE. The ends were cut back, 4 bases at V and 3 bases at J, with 19 bases in the middle. This CDR3 has 16 residues. DNA of the CDR3: TGTGCCAGCAGCCCCCTGCTGGGCTTACCCGAAGAGACCCAGTACTTC. Its translation: CASSPLLGLPEETQYF.

The table lists this clone with a count of one. The V call is TRBV7-3, the J call TRBJ2-1, with D possibly being TRBD2 (5 bases). Germline lookup yields CDR1 SGHTA and CDR2 FQGTGA. CDR3 length: 12 amino acids. Trimming took 3 bases from V and 8 from J, leaving 8 bases between them. CDR3 coding DNA: TGTGCCAGCAGCTTGGGGAGCCATGAGCAGTTCTTC. Translating it yields CASSLGSHEQFF. Based on the CDR3 plus reference TRBV7-3 and TRBJ2-1, the full variable domain is GAGVSQTPSNKVTEKGKYVELRCDPISGHTALYWYRQSLGQGPEFLIYFQGTGAADDSGLPNDRFFAVRPEGSVSTLKIQRTERGDSAVYLCASSLGSHEQFFGPGTRLTVL.

The V gene is TRBV7-9, the J gene TRBJ2-3; the D is unclear. Germline loops: CDR1 SEHNR, CDR2 FQNEAQ (reference sequence). This CDR3 spans 12 amino acids. V lost 5 bases, J lost 5 bases, and 8 bases lay in between. CDR3 sequence (DNA): TGTGCCAGCAGCGGAGACGGAGATACGCAGTATTTT. Amino acids: CASSGDGDTQYF.

CDR3 coding DNA: TGTGCCAGCAGCGAGGCGGCGGGGGGATACAATGAGCAGTTCTTC. Protein product: CASSEAAGGYNEQFF. J is TRBJ2-1 and V is TRBV7-3, with 8 bases identical to TRBD2. The V segment lost 5 bases and the J segment 4 bases; nucleotides outside the gene matches: 7. CDR1 and CDR2 (germline): SGHTA, FQGTGA. The CDR3 sequence is 15 residues long.

This chain links TRBV5-4 with TRBJ2-5, with D perhaps TRBD2 (5 bases). Germline CDR1 and CDR2: SGHNT and YYREEE (reference sequence). Trimming removed 1 base at V and 4 bases at J, with 20 bases between. The CDR3 extends over 17 amino acids. CDR3 sequence (DNA): TGTGCCAGCAGCTTGCAATCTTCGAGGACGGGGATAGAGACCCAGTACTTC. This gives the protein CASSLQSSRTGIETQYF. Together with reference TRBV5-4 and TRBJ2-5, the CDR3 gives the full variable domain: ETGVTQSPTHLIKTRGQQVTLRCSSQSGHNTVSWYQQALGQGPQFIFQYYREEENGRGNFPPRFSGLQFPNYSSELNVNALELDDSALYLCASSLQSSRTGIETQYFGPGTRLLVL.

V usage is TRBV2 and J usage is TRBJ2-5, with 7 bases aligning to TRBD1. CDR1 is SNHLY and CDR2 is FYNNEI in the germline V gene. The CDR3 consists of 15 residues. Trimming removed 6 bases from V and 2 bases from J; junction bases left unmatched: 9. The DNA for the CDR3 is TGTGCCAGCAGCTCACCGGGACAGATACAAGAGACCCAGTACTTC. It encodes CASSSPGQIQETQYF.